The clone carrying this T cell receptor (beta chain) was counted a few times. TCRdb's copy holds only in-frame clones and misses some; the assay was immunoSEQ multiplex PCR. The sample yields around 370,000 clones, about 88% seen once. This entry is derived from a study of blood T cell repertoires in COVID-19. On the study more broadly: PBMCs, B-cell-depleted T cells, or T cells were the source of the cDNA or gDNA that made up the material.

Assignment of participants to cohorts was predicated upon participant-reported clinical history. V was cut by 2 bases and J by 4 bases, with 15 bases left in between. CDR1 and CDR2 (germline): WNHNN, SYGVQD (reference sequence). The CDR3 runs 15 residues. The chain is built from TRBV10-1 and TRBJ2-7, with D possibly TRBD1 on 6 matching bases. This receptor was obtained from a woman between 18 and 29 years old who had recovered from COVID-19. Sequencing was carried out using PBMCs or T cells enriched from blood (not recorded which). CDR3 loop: CASSEVPTGAYEQYF. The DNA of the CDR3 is TGCGCCAGCAGTGAGGTTCCGACAGGCGCGTACGAGCAGTACTTC.